The clone carrying this T cell receptor (beta chain) was counted a single time. Recently defined diagnostic criteria classed the Susac syndrome patients as definite or probable. The sample originates from a study of CD8 T cells in Susac syndrome. When the RNA was reverse transcribed, random hexamers were used with an input of about 0.5 to 1 ug. It was immunoSEQ multiplex PCR that amplified TCR beta CDR3 across 54 Vbeta and 13 Jbeta. TCRdb re-called the immunoSEQ multiplex PCR reads with MiXCR, one entry per CDR3 protein. Of about 90,000 distinct CDR3 sequences detected, 96% appear once; the ten largest clones hold around 0.62%. Looked up from germline, CDR1 is SQVTM and CDR2 is ANQGSEA. This CDR3 contains 13 residues. Unmatched junction bases numbered 6, after V lost 6 bases and J lost 4 bases.

The sequencing sample was made of CD8+ T cells from PBMCs. The V gene is TRBV29-1, the J gene TRBJ1-1; the match to TRBD1 covers 9 bases. The TCR comes from a human donor with Susac syndrome. The CDR3 DNA reads as TGCAGCGTCGCGGGGACAGGGAGCACTGAAGCTTTCTTT. The encoded protein is CSVAGTGSTEAFF.